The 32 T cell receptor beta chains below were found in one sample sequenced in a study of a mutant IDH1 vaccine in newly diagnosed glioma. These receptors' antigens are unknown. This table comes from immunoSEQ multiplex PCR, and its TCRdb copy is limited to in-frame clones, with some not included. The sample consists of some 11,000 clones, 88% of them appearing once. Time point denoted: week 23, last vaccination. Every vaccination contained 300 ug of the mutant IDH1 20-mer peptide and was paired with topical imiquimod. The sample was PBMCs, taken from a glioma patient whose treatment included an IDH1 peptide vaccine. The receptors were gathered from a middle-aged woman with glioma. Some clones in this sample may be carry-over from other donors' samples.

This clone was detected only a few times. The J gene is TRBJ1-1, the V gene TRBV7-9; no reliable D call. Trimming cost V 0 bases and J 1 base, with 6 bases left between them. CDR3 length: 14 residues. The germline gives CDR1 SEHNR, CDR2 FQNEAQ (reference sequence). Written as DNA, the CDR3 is TGTGCCAGCAGCTTAGCCAACAGGAACACTGAAGCTTTCTTT. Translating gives CASSLANRNTEAFF.

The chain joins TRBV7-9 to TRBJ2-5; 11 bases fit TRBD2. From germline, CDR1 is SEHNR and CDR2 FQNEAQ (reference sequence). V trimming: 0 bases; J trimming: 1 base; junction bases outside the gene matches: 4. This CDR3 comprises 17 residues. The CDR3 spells CASSLAGTSGPQETQYF. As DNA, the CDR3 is TGTGCCAGCAGCTTAGCGGGGACTAGCGGCCCCCAAGAGACCCAGTACTTC.

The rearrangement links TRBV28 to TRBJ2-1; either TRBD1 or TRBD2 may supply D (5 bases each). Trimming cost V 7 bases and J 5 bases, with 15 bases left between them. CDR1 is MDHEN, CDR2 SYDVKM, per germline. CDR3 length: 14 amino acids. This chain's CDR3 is CASNYGTFHNEQFF. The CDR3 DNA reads TGTGCCAGCAACTACGGGACGTTCCACAATGAGCAGTTCTTC.

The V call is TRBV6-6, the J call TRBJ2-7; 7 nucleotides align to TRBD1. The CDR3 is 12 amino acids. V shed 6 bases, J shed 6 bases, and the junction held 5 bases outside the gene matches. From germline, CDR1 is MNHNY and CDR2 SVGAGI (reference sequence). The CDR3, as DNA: TGTGCCAGCAGCCTAGACAGGGTCGAGCAGTACTTC. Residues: CASSLDRVEQYF.

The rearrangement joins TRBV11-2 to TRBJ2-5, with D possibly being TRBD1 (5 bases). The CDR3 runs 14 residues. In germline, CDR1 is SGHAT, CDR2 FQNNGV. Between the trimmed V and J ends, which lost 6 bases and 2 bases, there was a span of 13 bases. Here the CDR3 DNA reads TGTGCCAGCAGTTCTCTGCAGGGTCAAGAGACCCAGTACTTC. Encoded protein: CASSSLQGQETQYF.

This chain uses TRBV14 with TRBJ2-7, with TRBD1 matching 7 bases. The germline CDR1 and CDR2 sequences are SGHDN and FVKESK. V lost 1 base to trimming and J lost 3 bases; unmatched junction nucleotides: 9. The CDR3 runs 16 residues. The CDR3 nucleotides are TGTGCCAGCAGCCAAGGAAGCCCGGGACAGATCTACGAGCAGTACTTC. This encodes CASSQGSPGQIYEQYF.

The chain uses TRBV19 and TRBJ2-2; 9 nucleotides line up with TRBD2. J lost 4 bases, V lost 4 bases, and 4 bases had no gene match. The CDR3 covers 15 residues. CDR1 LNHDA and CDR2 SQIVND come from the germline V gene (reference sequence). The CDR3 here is CASSNLGLATGELFF. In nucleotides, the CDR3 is TGTGCCAGTAGTAATCTGGGACTAGCCACCGGGGAGCTGTTTTTT.

CDR3 protein: CASKGLAGVTGELFF. The DNA for the CDR3 is TGTGCCAGCAAGGGACTAGCGGGAGTTACCGGGGAGCTGTTTTTT. The chain has TRBV27 and TRBJ2-2; 14 nucleotides agree with TRBD2. With V trimmed by 7 bases and J by 5 bases, 3 bases remained unmatched. CDR3 length: 15 residues. In germline, CDR1 is MNHEY, CDR2 SMNVEV (reference sequence).

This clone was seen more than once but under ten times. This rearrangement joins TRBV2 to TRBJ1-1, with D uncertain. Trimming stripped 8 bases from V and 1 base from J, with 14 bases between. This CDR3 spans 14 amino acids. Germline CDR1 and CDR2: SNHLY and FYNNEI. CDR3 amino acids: CASRTWTENTEAFF. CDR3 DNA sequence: TGTGCCAGCCGAACTTGGACGGAGAACACTGAAGCTTTCTTT.

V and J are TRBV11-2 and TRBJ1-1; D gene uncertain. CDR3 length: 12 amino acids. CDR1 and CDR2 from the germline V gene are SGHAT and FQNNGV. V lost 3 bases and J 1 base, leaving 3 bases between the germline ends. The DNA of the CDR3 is TGTGCCAGCAGCTTTCAGAACACTGAAGCTTTCTTT. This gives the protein CASSFQNTEAFF.

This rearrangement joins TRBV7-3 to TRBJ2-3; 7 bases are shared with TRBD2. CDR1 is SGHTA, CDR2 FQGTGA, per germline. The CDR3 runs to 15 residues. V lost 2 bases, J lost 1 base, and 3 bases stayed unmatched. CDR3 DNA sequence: TGTGCCAGCAGCTTAGGGGCGGGGGGCACAGATACGCAGTATTTT. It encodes CASSLGAGGTDTQYF.

CDR3 DNA: TGCGCCAGCTCGGGGACGGGGAAAAACATTCAGTACTTC. Translating it yields CASSGTGKNIQYF. The chain combines TRBV5-1 with TRBJ2-4, with D perhaps matching TRBD1 or TRBD2 (5 bases each). The CDR3 length is 13 residues. V lost 7 bases, J lost 4 bases, and 12 bases lay in between. Germline values: CDR1 SGHRS, CDR2 YFSETQ.

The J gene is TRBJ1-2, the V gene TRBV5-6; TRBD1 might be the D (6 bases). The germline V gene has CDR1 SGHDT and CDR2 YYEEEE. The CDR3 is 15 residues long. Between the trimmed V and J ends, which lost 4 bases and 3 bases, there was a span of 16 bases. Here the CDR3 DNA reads TGTGCCAGCAGCACCCGATGGGGGGCGGACTATGGCTACACCTTC. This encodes CASSTRWGADYGYTF.

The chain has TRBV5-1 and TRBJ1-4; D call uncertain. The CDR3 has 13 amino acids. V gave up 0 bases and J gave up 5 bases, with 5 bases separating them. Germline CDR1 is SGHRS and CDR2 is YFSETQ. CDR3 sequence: CASSLAGNEKLFF. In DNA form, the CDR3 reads TGCGCCAGCAGCTTGGCCGGGAATGAAAAACTGTTTTTT.

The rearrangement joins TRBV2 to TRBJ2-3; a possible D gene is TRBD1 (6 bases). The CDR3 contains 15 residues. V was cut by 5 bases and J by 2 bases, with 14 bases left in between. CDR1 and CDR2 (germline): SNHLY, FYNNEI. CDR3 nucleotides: TGTGCCAGCAGTCTAATTTGGACAGACACAGATACGCAGTATTTT. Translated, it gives CASSLIWTDTDTQYF.

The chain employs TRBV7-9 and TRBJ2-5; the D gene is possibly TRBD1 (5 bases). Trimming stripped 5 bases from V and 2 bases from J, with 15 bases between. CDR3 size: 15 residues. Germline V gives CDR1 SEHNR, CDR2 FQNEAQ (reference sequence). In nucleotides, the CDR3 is TGTGCCAGCAGCGCAGGACACCTGATACAAGAGACCCAGTACTTC. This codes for CASSAGHLIQETQYF.

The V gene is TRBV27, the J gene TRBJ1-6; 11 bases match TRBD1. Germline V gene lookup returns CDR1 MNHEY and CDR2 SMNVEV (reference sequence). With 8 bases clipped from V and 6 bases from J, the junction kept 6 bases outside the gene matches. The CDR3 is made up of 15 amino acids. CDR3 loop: CASGQGTGGNSPLHF. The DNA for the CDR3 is TGTGCCAGCGGCCAGGGGACAGGGGGTAATTCACCCCTCCACTTT.

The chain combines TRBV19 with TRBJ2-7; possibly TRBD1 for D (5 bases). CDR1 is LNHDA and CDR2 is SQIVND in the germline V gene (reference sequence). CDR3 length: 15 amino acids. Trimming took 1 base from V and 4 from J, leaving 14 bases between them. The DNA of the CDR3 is TGTGCCAGTAGTATAGTTGCCACAGGAGATTACGAGCAGTACTTC. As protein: CASSIVATGDYEQYF.

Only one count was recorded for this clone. The CDR3 spells CASSAIVRGGRYEQYF. The CDR3 DNA is TGTGCCAGCAGTGCCATCGTCAGGGGCGGGAGATACGAGCAGTACTTC. V and J are TRBV6-1 and TRBJ2-7, with TRBD2 as a possible D gene (7 bases). CDR1 is MNHNS and CDR2 is SASEGT in the germline V gene. This CDR3 comprises 16 residues. The germline V and J ends were trimmed by 4 bases and 4 bases, with 20 bases remaining between them.

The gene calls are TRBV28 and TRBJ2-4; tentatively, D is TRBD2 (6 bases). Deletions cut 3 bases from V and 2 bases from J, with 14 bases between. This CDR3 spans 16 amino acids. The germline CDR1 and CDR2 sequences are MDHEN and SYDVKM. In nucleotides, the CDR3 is TGTGCCAGCAGTTTCGAAGGGGACTTGACCAAAAACATTCAGTACTTC. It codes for CASSFEGDLTKNIQYF.

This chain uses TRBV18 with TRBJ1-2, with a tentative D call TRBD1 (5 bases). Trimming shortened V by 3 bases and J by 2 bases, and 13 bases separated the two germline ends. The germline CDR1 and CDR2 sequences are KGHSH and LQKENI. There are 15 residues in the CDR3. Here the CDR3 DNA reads TGTGCCAGCTCACCCACGCAGACAGAAAACTATGGCTACACCTTC. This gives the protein CASSPTQTENYGYTF.

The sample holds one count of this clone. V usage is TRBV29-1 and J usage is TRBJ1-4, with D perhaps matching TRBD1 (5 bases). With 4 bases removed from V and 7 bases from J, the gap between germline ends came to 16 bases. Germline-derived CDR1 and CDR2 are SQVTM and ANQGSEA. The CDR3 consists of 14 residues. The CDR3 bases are TGCAGCGTTGGCCCCGCAGGGTTAGGTGAAAAACTGTTTTTT. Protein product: CSVGPAGLGEKLFF.

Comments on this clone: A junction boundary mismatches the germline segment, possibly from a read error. DNA for the CDR3: TGTGCCAGCAGTGTTTGCTACTCATGCACAAAGTCGGGCCAACGTCCTGACTTC. Translating it yields CASSVCYSCTKSGQRPDF. The chain joins TRBV6-1 to TRBJ2-6; D call uncertain. There are 18 residues in the CDR3. Germline assignment: CDR1 MNHNS and CDR2 SASEGT.

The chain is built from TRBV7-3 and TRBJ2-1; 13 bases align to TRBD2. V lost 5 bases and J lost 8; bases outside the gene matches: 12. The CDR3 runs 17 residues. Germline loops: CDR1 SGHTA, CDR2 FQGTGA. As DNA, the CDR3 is TGTGCCAGCAGCCCCTCCCCGACTAGCGGGGGGTACTATGAGCAGTTCTTC. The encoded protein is CASSPSPTSGGYYEQFF.

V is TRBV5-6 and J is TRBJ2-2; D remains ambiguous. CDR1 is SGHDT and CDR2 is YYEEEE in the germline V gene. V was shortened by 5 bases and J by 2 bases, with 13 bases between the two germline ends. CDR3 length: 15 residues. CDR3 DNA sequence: TGTGCCAGCAGTCTGACTGGAGACAACACCGGGGAGCTGTTTTTT. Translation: CASSLTGDNTGELFF.

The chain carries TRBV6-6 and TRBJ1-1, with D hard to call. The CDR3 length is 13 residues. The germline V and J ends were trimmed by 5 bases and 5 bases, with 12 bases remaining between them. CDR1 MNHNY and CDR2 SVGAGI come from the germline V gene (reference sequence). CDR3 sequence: CASSPEPGTEAFF. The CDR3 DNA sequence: TGTGCCAGCAGTCCTGAGCCGGGGACTGAAGCTTTCTTT.

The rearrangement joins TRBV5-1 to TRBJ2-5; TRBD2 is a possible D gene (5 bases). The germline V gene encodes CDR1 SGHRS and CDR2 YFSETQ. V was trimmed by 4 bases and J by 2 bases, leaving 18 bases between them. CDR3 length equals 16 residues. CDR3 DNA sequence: TGCGCCAGCAGCCGAAGCGGCCCCCCGGCACAAGAGACCCAGTACTTC. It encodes CASSRSGPPAQETQYF. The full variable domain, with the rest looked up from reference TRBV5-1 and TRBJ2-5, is KAGVTQTPRYLIKTRGQQVTLSCSPISGHRSVSWYQQTPGQGLQFLFEYFSETQRNKGNFPGRFSGRQFSNSRSEMNVSTLELGDSALYLCASSRSGPPAQETQYFGPGTRLLVL.

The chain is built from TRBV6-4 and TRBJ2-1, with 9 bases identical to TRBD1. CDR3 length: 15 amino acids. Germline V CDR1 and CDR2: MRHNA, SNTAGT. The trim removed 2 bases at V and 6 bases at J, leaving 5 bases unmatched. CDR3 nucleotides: TGTGCCAGCAGTGACGCGACAGGGGGTCGCAATGAGCAGTTCTTC. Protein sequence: CASSDATGGRNEQFF.

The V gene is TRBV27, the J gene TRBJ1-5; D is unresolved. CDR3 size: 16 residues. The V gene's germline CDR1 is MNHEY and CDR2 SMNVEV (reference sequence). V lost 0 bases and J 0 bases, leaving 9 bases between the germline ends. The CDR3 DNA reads TGTGCCAGCAGTTTATCTGTCGCATATAGCAATCAGCCCCAGCATTTT. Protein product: CASSLSVAYSNQPQHF.

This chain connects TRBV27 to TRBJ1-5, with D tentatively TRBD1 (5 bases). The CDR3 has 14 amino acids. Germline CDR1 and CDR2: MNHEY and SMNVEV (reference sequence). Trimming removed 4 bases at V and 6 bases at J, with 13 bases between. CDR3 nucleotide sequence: TGTGCCAGCAGTTCACAGGATCCGAGTCAGCCCCAGCATTTT. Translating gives CASSSQDPSQPQHF.

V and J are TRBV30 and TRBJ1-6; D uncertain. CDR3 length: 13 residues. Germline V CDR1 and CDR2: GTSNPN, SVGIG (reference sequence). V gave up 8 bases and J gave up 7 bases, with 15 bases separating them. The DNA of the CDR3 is TGTGCCCAAAGTGCTTCAAACAATTCACCCCTCCACTTT. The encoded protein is CAQSASNNSPLHF.

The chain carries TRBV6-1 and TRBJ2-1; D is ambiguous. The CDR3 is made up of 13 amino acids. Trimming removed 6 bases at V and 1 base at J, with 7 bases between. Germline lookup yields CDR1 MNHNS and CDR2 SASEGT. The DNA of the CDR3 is TGTGCCAGCAGATGGGGTTCCTACAATGAGCAGTTCTTC. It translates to CASRWGSYNEQFF.